These 29 T cell receptor beta chains originate from one sample sequenced in a study of blood T cell repertoires in COVID-19 (dated by TCRdb to 2020 to 2021). The library was produced with the immunoSEQ multiplex PCR assay. TCRdb retrieved this table from immuneACCESS and kept in-frame rearrangements only. Not all clones are present; in checked studies, unresolved V genes account for under half, and no reason is known for the remainder. This sample comprises roughly 250,000 clones, roughly 83% of them detected only once. The top ten clonotypes cover around 9.6% of the sample. The source material was peripheral blood. These receptors all stem from a woman aged 80 or over with acute or convalescent COVID-19.

V usage is TRBV4-1 and J usage is TRBJ1-4, with D maybe TRBD1 (6 bases). Trimming shortened V by 3 bases and J by 8 bases, and 16 bases separated the two germline ends. From germline, CDR1 is MGHRA and CDR2 YSYEKL. The CDR3 totals 15 residues. CDR3 sequence reads: CASSHEGGREEKLFF. CDR3 nucleotide sequence: TGCGCCAGCAGCCACGAGGGGGGGCGGGAGGAAAAACTGTTTTTT.

J is TRBJ2-1 and V is TRBV7-6, with 7 bases matching TRBD1. From germline, CDR1 is SGHVS and CDR2 FNYEAQ. This CDR3 comprises 14 residues. V gave up 4 bases and J gave up 9 bases; unmatched junction bases: 9. The DNA for the CDR3 is TGTGCCAGCAGCTCCCTGGGGACAGTTGGTGAGCAGTTCTTC. Its protein product is CASSSLGTVGEQFF.

The gene calls are TRBV30 and TRBJ2-1, with 13 bases matching TRBD2. The CDR3 has 16 amino acids. Trimming removed 3 bases from V and 9 bases from J; junction bases left unmatched: 11. CDR1 and CDR2 (germline): GTSNPN, SVGIG (reference sequence). DNA for the CDR3: TGTGCCTGGAGCTTGGGAACTAGCGGGGGGGCCTCTGAGCAGTTCTTC. This codes for CAWSLGTSGGASEQFF.

The chain carries TRBV29-1 and TRBJ1-5, with 10 bases identical to TRBD1. The CDR3 totals 15 residues. Losses at the gene ends were 6 bases for V and 2 bases for J; bases not matched to a gene: 7. CDR1 and CDR2 from the germline V gene are SQVTM and ANQGSEA. CDR3 protein: CSVAGTGEGNQPQHF. CDR3 nucleotide sequence: TGCAGCGTGGCCGGGACAGGGGAGGGCAATCAGCCCCAGCATTTT.

This chain uses TRBV5-1 with TRBJ2-2; weak D call: TRBD2 (5 bases). The CDR3 sequence is 15 residues long. The V gene's germline CDR1 is SGHRS and CDR2 YFSETQ. V shed 4 bases and J shed 3 bases, with 13 bases lying between them. The DNA of the CDR3 is TGCGCCAGCAGCCGGGGTCTGCGGGACACCGGGGAGCTGTTTTTT. Translation: CASSRGLRDTGELFF.

This chain joins TRBV13 and TRBJ1-3; no clear D. V was clipped by 3 bases and J by 0 bases, with 18 bases between them. CDR1 PRHDT and CDR2 FYEKMQ come from the germline V gene (reference sequence). The CDR3 extends over 18 amino acids. CDR3 coding DNA: TGTGCCAGCAGCTTGAATCTCGCCTCACAAAACTCTGGAAACACCATATATTTT. Translated, it gives CASSLNLASQNSGNTIYF.

Regarding this clone: This sample includes further DNA sequences coding for the same CDR3. V usage is TRBV6-1 and J usage is TRBJ1-5; D is ambiguous. The V and J ends lost 3 bases and 3 bases respectively, with 6 bases between them. Germline V CDR1 and CDR2: MNHNS, SASEGT. This CDR3 comprises 13 residues. The CDR3 region has the DNA TGTGCCAGCAGTGATGTGGCCAATCAGCCCCAGCATTTT. Translated: CASSDVANQPQHF.

This clone was seen only once. This chain links TRBV11-2 with TRBJ2-4, with TRBD2 matching over 14 bases. The CDR3 length is 17 residues. V was pared by 4 bases and J by 6 bases, with 8 bases of the junction left unmatched. The germline CDR1 and CDR2 sequences are SGHAT and FQNNGV. The DNA for the CDR3 is TGTGCCAGCAGCTCAAGGACTAGCGGGGGGCCAATAAACATTCAGTACTTC. Encoded protein: CASSSRTSGGPINIQYF.

This chain uses TRBV6-2 or TRBV6-3 with TRBJ2-4; TRBD2 is a possible D gene (5 bases). The CDR3 is made up of 15 amino acids. Trimming cost V 4 bases and J 4 bases, with 14 bases left between them. CDR1 and CDR2 (germline): MNHEY, SVGEGT. The CDR3 DNA reads TGTGCCAGCAGTTCCCCGGGATCTAGTAAAAACATTCAGTACTTC. Protein: CASSSPGSSKNIQYF.

This chain links TRBV9 with TRBJ2-3, with 9 bases lining up with TRBD1. In germline, CDR1 is SGDLS, CDR2 YYNGEE. CDR3 length equals 18 residues. Losses at the gene ends were 4 bases for V and 1 base for J; bases not matched to a gene: 13. The CDR3 spells CASSSERGTGLGTDTQYF. CDR3 sequence (DNA): TGTGCCAGCAGCTCTGAGAGGGGGACAGGGCTTGGCACAGATACGCAGTATTTT.

This chain joins TRBV2 and TRBJ2-2; the match to TRBD2 covers 8 bases. This CDR3 comprises 15 residues. The ends lost 4 bases at V and 6 bases at J; junction bases unmatched: 7. CDR1 SNHLY and CDR2 FYNNEI come from the germline V gene. As DNA, the CDR3 is TGTGCCAGCAGTGGGTCGCTCGGGGGGGCCGGGGAGCTGTTTTTT. Translated, it gives CASSGSLGGAGELFF. Complete variable domain (other parts from reference TRBV2 and TRBJ2-2): EPEVTQTPSHQVTQMGQEVILRCVPISNHLYFYWYRQILGQKVEFLVSFYNNEISEKSEIFDDQFSVERPDGSNFTLKIRSTKLEDSAMYFCASSGSLGGAGELFFGEGSRLTVL.

This chain links TRBV27 with TRBJ2-3, with TRBD2 as a possible D gene (5 bases). The CDR3 is 15 residues long. Between the trimmed V and J ends, which lost 3 bases and 0 bases, there was a span of 10 bases. The germline V gene encodes CDR1 MNHEY and CDR2 SMNVEV (reference sequence). CDR3 loop: CASSFTGYSTDTQYF. CDR3 bases: TGTGCCAGCAGTTTTACGGGGTATAGCACAGATACGCAGTATTTT.

The rearrangement links TRBV4-2 to TRBJ2-1, with 7 bases that match TRBD2. J gave up 6 bases and V 4 bases, and 9 bases lay outside the gene matches. Germline-derived CDR1 and CDR2 are LGHNA and YNFKEQ. This CDR3 is built from 15 residues. The CDR3 coding sequence is TGTGCCAGCAGCCGGGAGGGCGGGGGACCCAATGAGCAGTTCTTC. It codes for CASSREGGGPNEQFF.

V gene TRBV28 combines with J gene TRBJ1-1; 9 bases are shared with TRBD1. J was trimmed by 3 bases and V by 3 bases; bases with no gene match: 8. The CDR3 is made up of 16 amino acids. Germline V gene lookup returns CDR1 MDHEN and CDR2 SYDVKM. The CDR3 coding sequence is TGTGCCAGCAGTTTTCCCGGGACAGGGACGGACACTGAAGCTTTCTTT. The encoded protein is CASSFPGTGTDTEAFF.

The chain uses TRBV5-4 and TRBJ2-5, with 14 bases matching TRBD2. Trimming at V came to 5 bases and at J to 1 base, leaving 4 bases not matched to a gene. The CDR3 is made up of 16 amino acids. Germline CDR1 reads SGHNT; CDR2 reads YYREEE (reference sequence). This CDR3 is CASRGGLAGGQETQYF. The CDR3 coding sequence is TGTGCCAGCAGGGGAGGACTAGCGGGGGGCCAAGAGACCCAGTACTTC.

The table lists this clone with a count of one. V gene TRBV5-1 combines with J gene TRBJ2-6; D remains ambiguous. CDR1 and CDR2 from the germline V gene are SGHRS and YFSETQ. CDR3 length: 17 amino acids. Trimming took off 0 bases at V and 3 bases at J, with 13 bases between the two ends. The CDR3 DNA follows: TGCGCCAGCAGCTTGGTGGCGGCCCTTGGTGGGGCCAACGTCCTGACTTTC. Translating it yields CASSLVAALGGANVLTF.

On this clone itself: Other DNA sequences in this specimen translate into the identical CDR3. The chain combines TRBV6-5 with TRBJ1-5; D is unclear. V lost 0 bases and J lost 7, with 7 bases in between. CDR1 is MNHEY and CDR2 is SVGAGI in the germline V gene. CDR3 size: 13 residues. The CDR3 nucleotides are TGTGCCAGCAGTTACTCGCCAGGACAGCCCCAGCATTTT. Translation gives CASSYSPGQPQHF.

The chain uses TRBV7-2 and TRBJ1-1; the match to TRBD1 covers 7 bases. V trimming: 5 bases; J trimming: 1 base; junction bases outside the gene matches: 7. Germline V gene sequence: CDR1 SGHTA, CDR2 FQGNSA. CDR3 length equals 15 residues. The CDR3 DNA reads as TGTGCCAGCAGCGCACAGGGGCCAAAGAACACTGAAGCTTTCTTT. The encoded protein is CASSAQGPKNTEAFF.

The genes are TRBV24-1 and TRBJ2-4; D might be TRBD1 (6 bases). The germline V gene encodes CDR1 KGHDR and CDR2 SFDVKD. This CDR3 spans 19 amino acids. V lost 12 bases and J lost 4, with 33 bases in between. The CDR3 protein is CAESLSPGALHVFKNIQYF. The CDR3 region has the DNA TGTGCCGAATCCCTCTCCCCAGGGGCACTTCATGTTTTTAAAAACATTCAGTACTTC.

The V gene is TRBV19, the J gene TRBJ2-2, with 7 bases lining up with TRBD1. Trimming took 1 base from V and 3 from J; bases not matched to a gene: 2. This CDR3 region has 15 residues. CDR1 and CDR2 from the germline V gene are LNHDA and SQIVND (reference sequence). Here the CDR3 DNA reads TGTGCCAGTAGTATAGGACAGGGATACACCGGGGAGCTGTTTTTT. Its translation: CASSIGQGYTGELFF.

The chain links TRBV9 to TRBJ2-5; a possible D gene is TRBD2 (6 bases). The germline V and J ends were trimmed by 0 bases and 7 bases, with 13 bases remaining between them. The CDR3 runs 14 residues. Looked up from germline, CDR1 is SGDLS and CDR2 is YYNGEE. The CDR3 loop is CASSVGGERATQYF. CDR3 in DNA: TGTGCCAGCAGCGTAGGGGGGGAGCGAGCGACCCAGTACTTC.

This chain connects TRBV18 to TRBJ2-2, with a tentative D call TRBD2 (6 bases). Germline V gives CDR1 KGHSH, CDR2 LQKENI. The ends were cut back, 3 bases at V and 3 bases at J, with 14 bases in the middle. The CDR3 has 16 amino acids. CDR3 sequence: CASSPKGGRDTGELFF. The CDR3 region has the DNA TGTGCCAGCTCACCCAAGGGAGGTCGGGACACCGGGGAGCTGTTTTTT.

This chain links TRBV5-1 with TRBJ2-3, with 8 bases aligning to TRBD1. CDR3 size: 15 residues. The V gene end was trimmed by 5 bases and the J gene end by 5 bases; junction bases not matched to a gene: 10. The germline V gene encodes CDR1 SGHRS and CDR2 YFSETQ. The CDR3 bases are TGCGCCAGCAGTAAGGGACAGGCGGCAGGAGATACGCAGTATTTT. It translates to CASSKGQAAGDTQYF.

This clone was seen only a few times. V and J are TRBV4-2 and TRBJ1-2; D call uncertain. With 0 bases removed from V and 5 bases from J, the gap between germline ends came to 10 bases. The germline CDR1 and CDR2 sequences are LGHNA and YNFKEQ. This CDR3 spans 14 amino acids. The CDR3 sequence is CASSQDLQVYGYTF. CDR3 nucleotides: TGTGCCAGCAGCCAAGATCTGCAGGTGTATGGCTACACCTTC.

The rearrangement links TRBV4-2 to TRBJ1-2; D gene uncertain. Trimming cost V 4 bases and J 2 bases, with 11 bases left between them. The CDR3 has 14 residues. Germline loops: CDR1 LGHNA, CDR2 YNFKEQ. The CDR3 nucleotides are TGTGCCAGCAGCCCGGGCCGCGGGAACTATGGCTACACCTTC. Encoded protein: CASSPGRGNYGYTF.

CDR3 region: CATSDRRDRPSGPQHF. The CDR3 coding sequence is TGTGCCACCAGTGATAGGAGGGACAGGCCTTCGGGGCCCCAGCATTTT. The chain carries TRBV24-1 and TRBJ1-5, with 8 nucleotides matching TRBD1. Germline CDR1 and CDR2: KGHDR and SFDVKD. The CDR3 length is 16 residues. The V segment lost 3 bases and the J segment 9 bases; nucleotides outside the gene matches: 12.

This chain's CDR3 is CASSGQAGGYEQYF. CDR3 nucleotide sequence: TGTGCCAGTAGCGGACAGGCCGGAGGCTACGAGCAGTACTTC. This chain joins TRBV19 and TRBJ2-7; 7 bases align to TRBD1. From germline, CDR1 is LNHDA and CDR2 SQIVND (reference sequence). The junction had 8 bases not matched to a gene; V was cut back by 6 bases and J by 3 bases. This CDR3 region has 14 residues.

The chain links TRBV4-1 to TRBJ2-2; no clear D. The CDR3 covers 15 residues. V dropped 4 bases and J dropped 0 bases, with 9 bases sitting between them. In germline, CDR1 is MGHRA, CDR2 YSYEKL. In DNA form, the CDR3 reads TGCGCCAGCAGCCTAGCAGCGACGAACACCGGGGAGCTGTTTTTT. Amino acid sequence: CASSLAATNTGELFF.

The chain is built from TRBV19 and TRBJ1-4; TRBD1 matches 7 bases. The CDR3 covers 14 residues. Trimming removed 6 bases from V and 6 bases from J; junction bases left unmatched: 7. Germline assignment: CDR1 LNHDA and CDR2 SQIVND (reference sequence). The CDR3 DNA follows: TGTGCCAGTAGGCGACAGGGCGGGGATGAAAAACTGTTTTTT. Translation gives CASRRQGGDEKLFF.